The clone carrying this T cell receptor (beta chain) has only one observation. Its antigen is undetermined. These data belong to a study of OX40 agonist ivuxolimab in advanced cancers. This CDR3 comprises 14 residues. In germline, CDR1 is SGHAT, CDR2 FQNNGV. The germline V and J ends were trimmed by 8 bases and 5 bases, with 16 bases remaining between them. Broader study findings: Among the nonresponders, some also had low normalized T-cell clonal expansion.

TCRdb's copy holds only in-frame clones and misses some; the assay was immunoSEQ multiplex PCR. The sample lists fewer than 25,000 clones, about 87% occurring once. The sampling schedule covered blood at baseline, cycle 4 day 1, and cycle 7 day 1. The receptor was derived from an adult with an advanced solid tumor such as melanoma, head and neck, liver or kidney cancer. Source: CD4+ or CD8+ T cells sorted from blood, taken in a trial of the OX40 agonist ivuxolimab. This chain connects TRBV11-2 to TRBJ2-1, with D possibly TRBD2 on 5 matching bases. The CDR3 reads CASPPSRGNNEQFF. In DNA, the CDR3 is TGTGCCAGCCCCCCTAGCAGAGGAAACAATGAGCAGTTCTTC.